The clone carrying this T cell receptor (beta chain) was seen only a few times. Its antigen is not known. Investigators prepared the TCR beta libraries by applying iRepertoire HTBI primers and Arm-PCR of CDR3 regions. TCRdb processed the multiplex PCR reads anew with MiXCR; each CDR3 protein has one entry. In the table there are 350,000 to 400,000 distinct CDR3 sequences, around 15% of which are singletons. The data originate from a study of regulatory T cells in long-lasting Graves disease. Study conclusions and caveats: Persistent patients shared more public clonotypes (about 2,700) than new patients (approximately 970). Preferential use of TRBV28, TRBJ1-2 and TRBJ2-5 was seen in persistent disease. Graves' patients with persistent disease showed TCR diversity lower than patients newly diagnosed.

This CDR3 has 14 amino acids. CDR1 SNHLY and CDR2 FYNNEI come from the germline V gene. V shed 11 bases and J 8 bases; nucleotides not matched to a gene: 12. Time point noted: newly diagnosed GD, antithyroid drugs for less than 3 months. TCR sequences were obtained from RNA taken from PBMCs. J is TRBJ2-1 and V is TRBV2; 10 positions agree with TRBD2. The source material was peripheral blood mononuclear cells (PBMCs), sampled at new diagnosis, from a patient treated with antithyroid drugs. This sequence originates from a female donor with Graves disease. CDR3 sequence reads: CAGKSGGAGYEQFF. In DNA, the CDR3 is TGTGCCGGAAAAAGCGGGGGGGCCGGGTATGAGCAGTTCTTC.